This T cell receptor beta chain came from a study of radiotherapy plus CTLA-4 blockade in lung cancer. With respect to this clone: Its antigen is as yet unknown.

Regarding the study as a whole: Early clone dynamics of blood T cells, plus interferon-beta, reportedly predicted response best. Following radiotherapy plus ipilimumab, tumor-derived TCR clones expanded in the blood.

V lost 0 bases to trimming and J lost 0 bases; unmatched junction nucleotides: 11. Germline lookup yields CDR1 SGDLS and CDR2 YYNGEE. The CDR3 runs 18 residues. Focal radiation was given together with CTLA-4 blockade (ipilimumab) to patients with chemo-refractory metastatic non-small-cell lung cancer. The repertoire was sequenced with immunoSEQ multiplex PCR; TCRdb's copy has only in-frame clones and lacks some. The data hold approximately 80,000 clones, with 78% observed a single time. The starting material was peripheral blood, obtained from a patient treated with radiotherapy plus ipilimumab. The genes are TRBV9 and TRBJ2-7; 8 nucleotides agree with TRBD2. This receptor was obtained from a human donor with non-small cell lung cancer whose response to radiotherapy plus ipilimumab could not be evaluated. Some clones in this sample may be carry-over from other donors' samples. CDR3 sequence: CASSVDGYGGTSSYEQYF. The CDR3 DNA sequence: TGTGCCAGCAGCGTAGATGGGTATGGGGGGACTAGCTCCTACGAGCAGTACTTC.